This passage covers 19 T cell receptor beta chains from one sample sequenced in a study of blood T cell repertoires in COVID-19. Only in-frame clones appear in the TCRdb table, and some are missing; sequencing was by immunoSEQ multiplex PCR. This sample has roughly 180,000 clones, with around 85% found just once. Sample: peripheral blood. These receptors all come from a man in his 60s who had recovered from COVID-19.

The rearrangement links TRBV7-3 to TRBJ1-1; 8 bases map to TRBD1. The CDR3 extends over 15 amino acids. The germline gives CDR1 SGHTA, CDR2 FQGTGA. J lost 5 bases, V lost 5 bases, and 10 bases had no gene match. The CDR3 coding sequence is TGTGCCAGCAGCCTACTAGGACAGGGAGCGACTGAAGCTTTCTTT. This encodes CASSLLGQGATEAFF.

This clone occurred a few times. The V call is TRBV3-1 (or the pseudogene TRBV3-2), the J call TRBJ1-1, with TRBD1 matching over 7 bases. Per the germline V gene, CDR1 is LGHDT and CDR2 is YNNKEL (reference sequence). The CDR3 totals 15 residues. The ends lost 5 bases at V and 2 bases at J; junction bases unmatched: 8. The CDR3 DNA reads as TGTGCCAGCAGCTTCATACAGGGGACCAACACTGAAGCTTTCTTT. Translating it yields CASSFIQGTNTEAFF.

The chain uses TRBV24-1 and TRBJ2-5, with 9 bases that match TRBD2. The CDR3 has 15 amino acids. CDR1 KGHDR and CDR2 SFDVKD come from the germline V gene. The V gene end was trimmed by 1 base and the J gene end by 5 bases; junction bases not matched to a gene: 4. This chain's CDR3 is CATSDFTRGGETQYF. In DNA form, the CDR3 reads TGTGCCACCAGTGATTTCACGCGGGGGGGTGAGACCCAGTACTTC.

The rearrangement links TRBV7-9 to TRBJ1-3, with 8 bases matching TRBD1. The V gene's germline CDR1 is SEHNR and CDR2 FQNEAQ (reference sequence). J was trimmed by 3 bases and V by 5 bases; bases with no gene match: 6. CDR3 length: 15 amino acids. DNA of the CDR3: TGTGCCAGCAGCGATCGGACAGGGAGTGGAAACACCATATATTTT. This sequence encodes CASSDRTGSGNTIYF.

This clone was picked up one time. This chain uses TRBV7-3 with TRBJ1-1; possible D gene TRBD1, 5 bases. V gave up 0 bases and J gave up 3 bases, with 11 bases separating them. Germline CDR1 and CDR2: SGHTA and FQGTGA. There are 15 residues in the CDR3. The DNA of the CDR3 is TGTGCCAGCAGCTTAACCCCTAAAGGGGACACTGAAGCTTTCTTT. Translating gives CASSLTPKGDTEAFF.

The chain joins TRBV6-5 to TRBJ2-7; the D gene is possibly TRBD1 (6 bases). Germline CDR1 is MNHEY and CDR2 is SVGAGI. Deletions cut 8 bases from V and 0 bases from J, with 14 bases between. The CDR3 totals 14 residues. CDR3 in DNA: TGTGCCAGCGGGTACAGGGAGCTCTCCTACGAGCAGTACTTC. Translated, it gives CASGYRELSYEQYF.

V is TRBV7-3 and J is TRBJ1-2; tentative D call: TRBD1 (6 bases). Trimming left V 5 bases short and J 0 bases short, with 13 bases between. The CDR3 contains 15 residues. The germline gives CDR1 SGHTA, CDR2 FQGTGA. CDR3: CASSAQQGANYGYTF. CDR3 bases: TGTGCCAGCAGCGCGCAACAGGGAGCTAACTATGGCTACACCTTC.

CDR3 DNA sequence: TGTGCCAGCACTCAAAGGGGGCAGATGAACACTGAAGCTTTCTTT. Encoded protein: CASTQRGQMNTEAFF. The chain carries TRBV27 and TRBJ1-1; 7 nucleotides match TRBD1. Trimming removed 7 bases from V and 0 bases from J; junction bases left unmatched: 8. The germline V gene encodes CDR1 MNHEY and CDR2 SMNVEV (reference sequence). This CDR3 spans 15 amino acids.

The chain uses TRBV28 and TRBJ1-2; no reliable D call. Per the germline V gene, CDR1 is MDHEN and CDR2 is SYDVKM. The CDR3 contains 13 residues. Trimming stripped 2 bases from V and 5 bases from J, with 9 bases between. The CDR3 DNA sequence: TGTGCCAGCAGTTTAGGGAGTCGGTATGGCTACACCTTC. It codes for CASSLGSRYGYTF.

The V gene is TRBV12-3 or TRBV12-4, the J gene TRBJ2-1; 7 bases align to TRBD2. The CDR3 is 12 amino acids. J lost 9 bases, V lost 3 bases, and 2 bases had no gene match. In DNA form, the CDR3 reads TGTGCCAGCAGTTTTCCGGGGGGTGAGCAGTTCTTC. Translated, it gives CASSFPGGEQFF.

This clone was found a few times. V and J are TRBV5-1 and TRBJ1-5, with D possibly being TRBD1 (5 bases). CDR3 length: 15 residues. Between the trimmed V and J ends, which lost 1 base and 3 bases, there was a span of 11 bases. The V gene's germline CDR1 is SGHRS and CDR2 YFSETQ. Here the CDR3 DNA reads TGCGCCAGCAGCTTGAATCCGGACAACAATCAGCCCCAGCATTTT. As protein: CASSLNPDNNQPQHF. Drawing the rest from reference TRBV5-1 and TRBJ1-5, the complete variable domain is KAGVTQTPRYLIKTRGQQVTLSCSPISGHRSVSWYQQTPGQGLQFLFEYFSETQRNKGNFPGRFSGRQFSNSRSEMNVSTLELGDSALYLCASSLNPDNNQPQHFGDGTRLSIL.

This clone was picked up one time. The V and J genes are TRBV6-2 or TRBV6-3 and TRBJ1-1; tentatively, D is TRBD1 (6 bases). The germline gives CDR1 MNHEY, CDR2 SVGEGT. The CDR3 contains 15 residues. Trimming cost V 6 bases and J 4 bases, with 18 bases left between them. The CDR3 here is CASSRPGARSTEAFF. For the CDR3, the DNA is TGTGCCAGCAGCCGCCCAGGGGCAAGGAGCACTGAAGCTTTCTTT.

The CDR3 region has the DNA TGCGCCAGCAGCTTCATACAGGGGGCGGGCACCGGGGAGCTGTTTTTT. The encoded protein is CASSFIQGAGTGELFF. The chain is built from TRBV5-1 and TRBJ2-2; 9 nucleotides agree with TRBD1. The CDR3 spans 16 residues. Germline V CDR1 and CDR2: SGHRS, YFSETQ. V was clipped by 2 bases and J by 4 bases; unmatched bases: 6.

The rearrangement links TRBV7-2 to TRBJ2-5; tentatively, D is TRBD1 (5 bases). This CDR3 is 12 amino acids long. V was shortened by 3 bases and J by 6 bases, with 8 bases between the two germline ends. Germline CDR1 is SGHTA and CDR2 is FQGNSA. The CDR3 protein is CASSFDRQTQYF. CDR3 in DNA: TGTGCCAGCAGCTTCGACAGACAGACCCAGTACTTC.

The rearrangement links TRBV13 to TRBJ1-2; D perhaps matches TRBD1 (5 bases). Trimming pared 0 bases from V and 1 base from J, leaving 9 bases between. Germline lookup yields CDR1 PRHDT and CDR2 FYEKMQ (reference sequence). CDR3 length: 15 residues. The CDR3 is CASSLGFGGNYGYTF. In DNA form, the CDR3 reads TGTGCCAGCAGCTTAGGCTTCGGGGGTAACTATGGCTACACCTTC.

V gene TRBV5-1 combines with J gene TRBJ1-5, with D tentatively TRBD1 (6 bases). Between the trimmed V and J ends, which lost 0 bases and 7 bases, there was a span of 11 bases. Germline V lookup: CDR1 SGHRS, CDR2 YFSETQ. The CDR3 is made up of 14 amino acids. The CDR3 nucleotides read TGCGCCAGCAGCTTGGGGGGGGGCGGACAGCCCCAGCATTTT. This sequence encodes CASSLGGGGQPQHF.

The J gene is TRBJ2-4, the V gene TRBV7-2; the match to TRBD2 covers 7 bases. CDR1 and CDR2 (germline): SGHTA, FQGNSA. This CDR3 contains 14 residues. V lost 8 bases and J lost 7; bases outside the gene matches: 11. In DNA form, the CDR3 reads TGTGCCAGCCGGCAGGCGGGGGACGTGAACATTCAGTACTTC. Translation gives CASRQAGDVNIQYF.

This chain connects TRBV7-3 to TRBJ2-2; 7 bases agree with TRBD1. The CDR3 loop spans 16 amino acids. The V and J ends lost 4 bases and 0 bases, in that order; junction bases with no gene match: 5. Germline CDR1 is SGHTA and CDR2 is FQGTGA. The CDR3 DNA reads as TGTGCCAGCAGCTCTCGACAGGGAACGAACACCGGGGAGCTGTTTTTT. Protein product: CASSSRQGTNTGELFF. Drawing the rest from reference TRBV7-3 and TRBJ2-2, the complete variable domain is GAGVSQTPSNKVTEKGKYVELRCDPISGHTALYWYRQSLGQGPEFLIYFQGTGAADDSGLPNDRFFAVRPEGSVSTLKIQRTERGDSAVYLCASSSRQGTNTGELFFGEGSRLTVL.

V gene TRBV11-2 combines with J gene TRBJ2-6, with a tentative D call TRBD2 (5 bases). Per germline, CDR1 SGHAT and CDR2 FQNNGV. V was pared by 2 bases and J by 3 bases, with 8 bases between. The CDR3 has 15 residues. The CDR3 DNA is TGTGCCAGCAGCTTAACCGGGGTTGGGGCCAACGTCCTGACTTTC. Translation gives CASSLTGVGANVLTF.